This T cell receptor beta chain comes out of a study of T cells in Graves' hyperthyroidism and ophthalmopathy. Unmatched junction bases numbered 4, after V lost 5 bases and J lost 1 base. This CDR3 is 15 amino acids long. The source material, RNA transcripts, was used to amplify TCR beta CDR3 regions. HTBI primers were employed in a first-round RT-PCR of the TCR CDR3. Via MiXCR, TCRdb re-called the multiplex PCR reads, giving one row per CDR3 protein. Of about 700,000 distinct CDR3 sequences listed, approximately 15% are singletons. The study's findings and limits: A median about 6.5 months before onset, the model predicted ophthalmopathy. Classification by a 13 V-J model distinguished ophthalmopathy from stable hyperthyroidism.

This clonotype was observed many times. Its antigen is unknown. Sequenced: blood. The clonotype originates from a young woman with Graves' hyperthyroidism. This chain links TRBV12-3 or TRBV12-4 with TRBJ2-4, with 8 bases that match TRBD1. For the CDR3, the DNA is TGTGCCAGCAGTGCTACAGGGGGTGCCAAAAACATTCAGTACTTC. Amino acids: CASSATGGAKNIQYF.